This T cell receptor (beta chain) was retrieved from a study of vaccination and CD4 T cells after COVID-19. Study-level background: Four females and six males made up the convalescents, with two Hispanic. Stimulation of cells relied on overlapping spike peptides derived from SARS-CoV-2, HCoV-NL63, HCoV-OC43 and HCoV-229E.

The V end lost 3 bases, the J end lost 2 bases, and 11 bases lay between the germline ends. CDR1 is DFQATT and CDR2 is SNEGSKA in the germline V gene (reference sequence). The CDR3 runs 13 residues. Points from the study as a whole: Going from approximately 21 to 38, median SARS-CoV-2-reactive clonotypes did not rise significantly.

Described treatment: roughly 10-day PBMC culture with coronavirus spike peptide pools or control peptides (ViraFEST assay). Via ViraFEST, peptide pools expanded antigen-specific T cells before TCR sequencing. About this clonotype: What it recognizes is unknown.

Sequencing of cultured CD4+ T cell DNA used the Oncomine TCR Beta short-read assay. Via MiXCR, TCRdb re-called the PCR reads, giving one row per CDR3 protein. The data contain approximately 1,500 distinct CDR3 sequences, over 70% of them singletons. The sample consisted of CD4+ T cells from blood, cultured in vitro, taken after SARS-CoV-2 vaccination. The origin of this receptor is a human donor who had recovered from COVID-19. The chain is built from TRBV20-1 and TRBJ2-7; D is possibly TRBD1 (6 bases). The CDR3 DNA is TGCAGTGCTAGGCACGGACAGCCCTACGAGCAGTACTTC. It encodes CSARHGQPYEQYF.